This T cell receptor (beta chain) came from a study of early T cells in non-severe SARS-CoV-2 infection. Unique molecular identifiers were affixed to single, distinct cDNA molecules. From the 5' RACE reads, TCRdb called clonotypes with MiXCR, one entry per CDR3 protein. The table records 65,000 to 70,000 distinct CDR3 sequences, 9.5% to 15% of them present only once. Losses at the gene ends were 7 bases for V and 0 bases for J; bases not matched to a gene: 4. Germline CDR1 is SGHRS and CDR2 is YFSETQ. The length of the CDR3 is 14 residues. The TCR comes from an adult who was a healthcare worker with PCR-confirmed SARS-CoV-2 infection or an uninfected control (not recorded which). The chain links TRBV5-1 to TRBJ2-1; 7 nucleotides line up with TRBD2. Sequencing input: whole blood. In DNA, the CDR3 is TGCGCCAGCCGCGGGGGAGCCTCCTACAATGAGCAGTTCTTC. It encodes CASRGGASYNEQFF.